These 24 T cell receptor beta chains originate from one sample sequenced in a study of technical replicates of blood from a handful of donors (dated by TCRdb to the late 2010s). The protocol used for the library was the immunoSEQ multiplex PCR assay. Here the immuneACCESS table is served through TCRdb, limited to in-frame sequences with V and J called. Missing clones are a known gap in these copies; in checked studies unresolved V genes cover under half, and the rest lacks a known reason. The sample profile shows approximately 93,000 clones; nearly 95% of them were found once. Roughly 0.28% of the sample is in the top ten clones. The specimen was T cells isolated from PBMCs. The origin of the receptors is a human donor in good health.

The CDR3: CASGQYNEQFF. The DNA of the CDR3 is TGTGCCAGCGGACAGTACAATGAGCAGTTCTTC. The gene calls are TRBV2 and TRBJ2-1; D possibly corresponds to TRBD1 (6 bases). Trimming removed 8 bases from V and 4 bases from J, with 6 bases in between. The CDR3 has 11 amino acids. The germline V gene has CDR1 SNHLY and CDR2 FYNNEI.

The chain links TRBV4-1 to TRBJ2-2; D remains unclear. The germline CDR1 and CDR2 sequences are MGHRA and YSYEKL. Trimming took off 0 bases at V and 6 bases at J, with 8 bases between the two ends. The CDR3 covers 14 residues. CDR3 in amino acids: CASSQELTAGELFF. For the CDR3, the DNA is TGCGCCAGCAGCCAAGAACTCACGGCCGGGGAGCTGTTTTTT.

J is TRBJ2-7 and V is TRBV7-2, with 8 bases identical to TRBD2. Germline V gives CDR1 SGHTA, CDR2 FQGNSA. V lost 1 base, J lost 6 bases, and 14 bases stayed unmatched. The CDR3 length is 17 residues. CDR3 region: CASSLDAGGWTGGEQYF. In nucleotides, the CDR3 is TGTGCCAGCAGCTTAGATGCGGGGGGTTGGACGGGCGGCGAGCAGTACTTC.

The V call is TRBV15, the J call TRBJ2-7; D not certain. Germline V gene lookup returns CDR1 LNHNV and CDR2 YYDKDF (reference sequence). This CDR3 contains 13 residues. The V gene lost 4 bases and the J gene lost 3 bases, with 10 bases spanning the gap. The CDR3 DNA follows: TGTGCCACCAGCATGGAGTTTCTCTACGAGCAGTACTTC. Translation: CATSMEFLYEQYF.

The rearrangement links TRBV5-8 to TRBJ1-6; 9 bases match TRBD1. Unmatched junction bases numbered 6, after V lost 4 bases and J lost 4 bases. This CDR3 is built from 16 residues. Germline loops: CDR1 SGHTS, CDR2 YDEGEE. The DNA for the CDR3 is TGTGCCAGCAGCACCGGGACAGGGAGTTATAATTCACCCCTCCACTTT. It codes for CASSTGTGSYNSPLHF.

The chain is built from TRBV7-9 and TRBJ1-2; TRBD1 matches 9 bases. With V trimmed by 4 bases and J by 0 bases, 15 bases remained unmatched. CDR3 size: 19 residues. Germline assignment: CDR1 SEHNR and CDR2 FQNEAQ (reference sequence). The CDR3 is CASSSRPGTGPVANYGYTF. In nucleotides, the CDR3 is TGTGCCAGCAGCTCACGTCCCGGGACAGGGCCGGTAGCTAACTATGGCTACACCTTC.

The chain has TRBV29-1 and TRBJ2-3, with TRBD1 identical over 10 bases. Germline V lookup: CDR1 SQVTM, CDR2 ANQGSEA. Losses at the gene ends were 6 bases for V and 1 base for J; bases not matched to a gene: 1. The CDR3 contains 13 residues. CDR3 in DNA: TGCAGCGTGACAGGGGGCGGCACAGATACGCAGTATTTT. Its translation is CSVTGGGTDTQYF.

The chain recombines TRBV7-9 with TRBJ1-2; TRBD1 might be the D (6 bases). CDR1 and CDR2 (germline): SEHNR, FQNEAQ (reference sequence). This CDR3 has 15 amino acids. V lost 7 bases to trimming and J lost 6 bases, with 21 bases between them. CDR3 protein: CASILRGGQGHGYTF. CDR3 DNA sequence: TGTGCCAGCATCCTTCGGGGGGGGCAGGGCCATGGCTACACCTTC.

The rearrangement uses TRBV30 and TRBJ1-6; D possibly corresponds to TRBD1 (5 bases). Germline assignment: CDR1 GTSNPN and CDR2 SVGIG (reference sequence). The CDR3 runs 14 residues. V shed 5 bases and J shed 10 bases, with 18 bases lying between them. CDR3 DNA sequence: TGTGCCTGGGGTTTGGGACTTAGCGGATCACCCCTCCACTTT. This translates into CAWGLGLSGSPLHF.

V is TRBV18 and J is TRBJ1-4; 8 bases fit TRBD1. The germline CDR1 and CDR2 sequences are KGHSH and LQKENI. With V trimmed by 4 bases and J by 8 bases, 9 bases remained unmatched. The CDR3 loop spans 15 amino acids. CDR3 region: CASSLTGVEKEKLFF. The CDR3 region has the DNA TGTGCCAGCTCACTGACAGGGGTAGAAAAGGAAAAACTGTTTTTT.

In its sample, this clone was seen a few times. The chain links TRBV5-5 to TRBJ2-5; the D gene is possibly TRBD1 (6 bases). V dropped 5 bases and J dropped 5 bases, with 13 bases sitting between them. The CDR3 loop spans 13 amino acids. Germline-derived CDR1 and CDR2 are SGHKS and YYEKEE (reference sequence). This CDR3 is CASRPGDTETQYF. The CDR3 DNA is TGTGCCAGCAGACCAGGGGATACGGAGACCCAGTACTTC.

The chain joins TRBV27 to TRBJ1-2, with D tentatively TRBD1 (5 bases). There are 14 residues in the CDR3. Germline-derived CDR1 and CDR2 are MNHEY and SMNVEV (reference sequence). The V end lost 6 bases, the J end lost 1 base, and 12 bases lay between the germline ends. The CDR3 region is CASSFTTDNYGYTF. The CDR3 DNA reads TGTGCCAGCAGCTTCACGACAGATAACTATGGCTACACCTTC.

This rearrangement joins TRBV27 to TRBJ2-1, with 15 bases fitting TRBD2. V trimming: 6 bases; J trimming: 0 bases; junction bases outside the gene matches: 3. This CDR3 is 17 amino acids long. Per germline, CDR1 MNHEY and CDR2 SMNVEV (reference sequence). CDR3 protein: CASRGLAGGRSYNEQFF. For the CDR3, the DNA is TGTGCCAGCAGGGGACTAGCGGGAGGCCGCTCCTACAATGAGCAGTTCTTC.

The V call is TRBV6-6, the J call TRBJ2-7; TRBD2 agrees at 7 bases. Germline assignment: CDR1 MNHNY and CDR2 SVGAGI (reference sequence). This CDR3 is built from 15 residues. V gave up 0 bases and J gave up 4 bases; unmatched junction bases: 6. The CDR3 region is CASSYSRSGKYEQYF. The CDR3 DNA reads as TGTGCCAGCAGTTACTCGAGAAGCGGGAAGTACGAGCAGTACTTC.

The chain couples TRBV9 to TRBJ1-5, with TRBD1 matching 7 bases. Trimming removed 4 bases from V and 5 bases from J; junction bases left unmatched: 9. The CDR3 spans 15 residues. Germline assignment: CDR1 SGDLS and CDR2 YYNGEE. The CDR3 loop is CASSYSGTAYQPQHF. CDR3 nucleotides: TGTGCCAGCAGCTACTCCGGGACAGCATATCAGCCCCAGCATTTT.

This chain links TRBV27 with TRBJ1-5, with 7 bases fitting TRBD1. The CDR3 consists of 15 residues. V was clipped by 4 bases and J by 1 base; unmatched bases: 4. Germline V lookup: CDR1 MNHEY, CDR2 SMNVEV (reference sequence). CDR3 in amino acids: CASSSTGVSNQPQHF. The CDR3 nucleotides read TGTGCCAGCAGTTCCACAGGGGTAAGCAATCAGCCCCAGCATTTT.

J is TRBJ1-5 and V is TRBV7-3, with 7 bases aligning to TRBD1. Losses at the gene ends were 6 bases for V and 4 bases for J; bases not matched to a gene: 3. This CDR3 has 13 residues. Germline lookup yields CDR1 SGHTA and CDR2 FQGTGA. DNA of the CDR3: TGTGCCAGCAGTCAGGGGGATAATCAGCCCCAGCATTTT. Protein: CASSQGDNQPQHF.

This clone has just a few counts. This chain connects TRBV7-9 to TRBJ2-7; 13 positions agree with TRBD2. This CDR3 region has 14 residues. The V gene end was trimmed by 5 bases and the J gene end by 7 bases; junction bases not matched to a gene: 5. CDR1 is SEHNR and CDR2 is FQNEAQ in the germline V gene (reference sequence). CDR3 sequence reads: CASSGGTSGNEQYF. The CDR3 DNA reads as TGTGCCAGCAGCGGAGGGACTAGCGGGAATGAGCAGTACTTC. The full variable domain, in which reference TRBV7-9 and TRBJ2-7 provide the parts outside the CDR3, is DTGVSQNPRHKITKRGQNVTFRCDPISEHNRLYWYRQTLGQGPEFLTYFQNEAQLEKSRLLSDRFSAERPKGSFSTLEIQRTEQGDSAMYLCASSGGTSGNEQYFGPGTRLTVT.

J is TRBJ1-2 and V is TRBV27, with D tentatively TRBD1 (5 bases). Trimming removed 0 bases at V and 6 bases at J, with 20 bases between. CDR3 length: 17 amino acids. Germline loops: CDR1 MNHEY, CDR2 SMNVEV (reference sequence). This chain's CDR3 is CASSLSLDSRLQNGYTF. CDR3 DNA sequence: TGTGCCAGCAGTTTATCTCTCGACAGTAGACTTCAGAATGGCTACACCTTC.

CDR3 region: CASSLETTYYEQYF. CDR3 nucleotide sequence: TGTGCCAGCAGCTTGGAAACTACTTACTACGAGCAGTACTTC. The J gene is TRBJ2-7, the V gene TRBV7-2; D not certain. The CDR3 has 14 residues. The V and J ends lost 3 bases and 3 bases respectively, with 12 bases between them. Germline CDR1 and CDR2: SGHTA and FQGNSA.

This clone was recorded once. This chain joins TRBV5-6 and TRBJ2-7; TRBD2 matches at 12 bases. Germline V lookup: CDR1 SGHDT, CDR2 YYEEEE. The CDR3 loop spans 15 amino acids. V was clipped by 4 bases and J by 7 bases; unmatched bases: 9. CDR3 nucleotide sequence: TGTGCCAGCAGCCCATGGCTAGCGGGAGGGGCGGAGCAGTACTTC. Amino acids: CASSPWLAGGAEQYF.

The chain combines TRBV28 with TRBJ2-1, with 9 bases identical to TRBD1. CDR1 and CDR2 from the germline V gene are MDHEN and SYDVKM. The CDR3 totals 15 residues. J gave up 9 bases and V 4 bases, and 10 bases lay outside the gene matches. The CDR3 region is CASSSPGQGGREQFF. DNA for the CDR3: TGTGCCAGCAGTTCTCCGGGACAGGGAGGGCGTGAGCAGTTCTTC.

This clone was observed once. The chain uses TRBV30 and TRBJ1-5, with 8 bases lining up with TRBD1. The trim removed 3 bases at V and 2 bases at J, leaving 3 bases unmatched. CDR1 GTSNPN and CDR2 SVGIG come from the germline V gene (reference sequence). The CDR3 runs to 14 residues. The CDR3 DNA follows: TGTGCCTGGAGCTCGGGACAGGGCAATCAGCCCCAGCATTTT. Protein product: CAWSSGQGNQPQHF.

V and J are TRBV27 and TRBJ2-3; D possibly corresponds to TRBD1 (6 bases). Germline V gives CDR1 MNHEY, CDR2 SMNVEV (reference sequence). The CDR3 has 14 amino acids. Trimming took 4 bases from V and 3 from J, leaving 11 bases between them. The CDR3 nucleotides read TGTGCCAGCAGTTCACAGGGTTTTACAGATACGCAGTATTTT. Translating gives CASSSQGFTDTQYF.